The 2 T cell receptor beta chains below all came from one sample that was sequenced in a study of cytomegalovirus exposure and HLA in healthy donors (dated by TCRdb to 2016 to 2017). The library was built by means of the immunoSEQ multiplex PCR assay. For the multiplex PCR, a mixture combining 60 forward primers for TCR Vbeta segments and 13 reverse primers for TCR Jbeta segments was used. TCRdb obtained this table from immuneACCESS and retained in-frame rearrangements with V and J assigned. These tables miss some clones; where compared with another copy, unresolved V genes account for less than half of the shortfall, and the remainder is unexplained. The sample yields under 200,000 clones; about 77% were counted once. Together, the top ten hold under 1.5% of the sample. Material: PBMCs. These receptors were collected from a man aged 30 to 39 in good health and CMV-seronegative.

This clone was detected a few times. The chain is built from TRBV5-1 and TRBJ1-6, with 8 bases lining up with TRBD1. The CDR3 is 16 residues long. V lost 3 bases and J lost 8; bases outside the gene matches: 10. Per the germline V gene, CDR1 is SGHRS and CDR2 is YFSETQ. CDR3 loop: CASSSTHTTGDSPLHF. As DNA, the CDR3 is TGCGCCAGCAGCTCGACCCATACGACAGGGGATTCACCCCTCCACTTT.

This chain joins TRBV7-2 and TRBJ1-6, with D possibly matching TRBD1 (5 bases). With 6 bases removed from V and 9 bases from J, the gap between germline ends came to 15 bases. This CDR3 has 14 amino acids. Germline CDR1 reads SGHTA; CDR2 reads FQGNSA. The CDR3 DNA sequence: TGTGCCAGCAGGCAGATGGAGGGACGTTCACCCCTCCACTTT. As protein: CASRQMEGRSPLHF.